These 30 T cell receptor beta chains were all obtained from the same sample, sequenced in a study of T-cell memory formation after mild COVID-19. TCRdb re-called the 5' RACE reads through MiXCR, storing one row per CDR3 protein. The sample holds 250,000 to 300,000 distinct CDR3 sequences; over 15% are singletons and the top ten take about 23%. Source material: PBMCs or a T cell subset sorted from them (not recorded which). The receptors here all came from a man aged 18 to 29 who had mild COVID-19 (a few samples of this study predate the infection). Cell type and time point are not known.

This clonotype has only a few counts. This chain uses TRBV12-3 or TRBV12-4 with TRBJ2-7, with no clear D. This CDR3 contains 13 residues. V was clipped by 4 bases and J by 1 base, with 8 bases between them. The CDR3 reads CASSSSVSYEQYF. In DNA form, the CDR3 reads TGTGCCAGCAGTTCGTCAGTATCCTACGAGCAGTACTTC.

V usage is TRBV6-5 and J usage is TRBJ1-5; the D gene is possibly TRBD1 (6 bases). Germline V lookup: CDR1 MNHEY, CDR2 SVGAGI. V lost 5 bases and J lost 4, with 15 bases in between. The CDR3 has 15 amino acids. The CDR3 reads CASSRDRFSNQPQHF. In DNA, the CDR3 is TGTGCCAGCAGTCGCGACAGGTTTTCGAATCAGCCCCAGCATTTT.

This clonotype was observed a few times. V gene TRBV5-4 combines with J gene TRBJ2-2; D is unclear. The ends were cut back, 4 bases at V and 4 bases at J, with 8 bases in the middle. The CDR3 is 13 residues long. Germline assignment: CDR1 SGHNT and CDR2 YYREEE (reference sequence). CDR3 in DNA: TGTGCCAGCAGCGCCGGGCCCACCGGGGAGCTGTTTTTT. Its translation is CASSAGPTGELFF.

This CDR3 reads CSVVVARSTDTQYF. The CDR3 nucleotides are TGCAGCGTGGTCGTGGCCAGATCCACAGATACGCAGTATTTT. The V and J genes are TRBV29-1 and TRBJ2-3; D gene uncertain. This CDR3 spans 14 amino acids. Per the germline V gene, CDR1 is SQVTM and CDR2 is ANQGSEA. Trimming removed 6 bases at V and 2 bases at J, with 15 bases between.

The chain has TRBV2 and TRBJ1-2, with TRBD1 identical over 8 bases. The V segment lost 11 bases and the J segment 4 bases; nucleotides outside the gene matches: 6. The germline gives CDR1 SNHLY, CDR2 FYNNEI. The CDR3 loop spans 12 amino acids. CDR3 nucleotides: TGTGCCGGATCTGGACAGGGCTATGGCTACACCTTC. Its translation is CAGSGQGYGYTF.

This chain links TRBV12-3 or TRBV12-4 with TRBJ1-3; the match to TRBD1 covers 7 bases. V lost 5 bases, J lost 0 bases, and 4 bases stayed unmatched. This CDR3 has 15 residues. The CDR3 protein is CASSRQGSSGNTIYF. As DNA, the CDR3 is TGTGCCAGCAGTCGACAGGGAAGCTCTGGAAACACCATATATTTT.

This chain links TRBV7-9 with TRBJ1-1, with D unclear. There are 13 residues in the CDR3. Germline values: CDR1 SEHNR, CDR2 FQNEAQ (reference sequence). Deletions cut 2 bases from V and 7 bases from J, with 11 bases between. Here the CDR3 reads CASSLRLDGEAFF. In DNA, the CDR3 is TGTGCCAGCAGCTTAAGGCTCGACGGTGAAGCTTTCTTT.

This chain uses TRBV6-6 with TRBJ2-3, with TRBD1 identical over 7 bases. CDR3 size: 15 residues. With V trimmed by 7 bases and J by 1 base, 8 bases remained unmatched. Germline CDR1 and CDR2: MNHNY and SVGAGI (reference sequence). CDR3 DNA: TGTGCCAGCACCCTCCAGGGGGTTCGCACAGATACGCAGTATTTT. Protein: CASTLQGVRTDTQYF.

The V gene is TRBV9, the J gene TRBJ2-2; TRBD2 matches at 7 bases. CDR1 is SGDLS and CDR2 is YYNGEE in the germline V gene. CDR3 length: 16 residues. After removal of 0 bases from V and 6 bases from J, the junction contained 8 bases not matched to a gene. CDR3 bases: TGTGCCAGCAGCGTAGGTCTAGGGGCGGGAGCCGGGGAGCTGTTTTTT. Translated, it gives CASSVGLGAGAGELFF.

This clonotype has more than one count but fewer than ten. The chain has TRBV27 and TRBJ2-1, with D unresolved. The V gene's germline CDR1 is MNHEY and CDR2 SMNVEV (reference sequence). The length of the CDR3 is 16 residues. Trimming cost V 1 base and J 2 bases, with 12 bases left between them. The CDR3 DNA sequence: TGTGCCAGCAGTTTATTCCCCGTGGTGGCCTACAATGAGCAGTTCTTC. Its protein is CASSLFPVVAYNEQFF.

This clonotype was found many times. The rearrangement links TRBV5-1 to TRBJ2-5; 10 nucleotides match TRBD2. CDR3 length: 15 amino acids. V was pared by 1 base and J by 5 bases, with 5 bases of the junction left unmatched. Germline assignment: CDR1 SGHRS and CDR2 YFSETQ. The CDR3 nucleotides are TGCGCCAGCAGCTTGCAGGGGACTAGCGTCGAGACCCAGTACTTC. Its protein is CASSLQGTSVETQYF.

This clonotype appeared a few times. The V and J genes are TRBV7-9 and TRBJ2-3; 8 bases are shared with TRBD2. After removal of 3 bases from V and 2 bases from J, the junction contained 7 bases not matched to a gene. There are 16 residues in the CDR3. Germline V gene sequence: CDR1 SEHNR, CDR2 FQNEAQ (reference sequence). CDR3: CASSLWSGGFTDTQYF. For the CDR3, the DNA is TGTGCCAGCAGCTTGTGGAGCGGGGGTTTCACAGATACGCAGTATTTT.

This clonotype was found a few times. The CDR3 here is CASNSQGMNTEAFF. The CDR3 DNA reads as TGTGCCAGTAATTCACAGGGGATGAACACTGAAGCTTTCTTT. The genes are TRBV19 and TRBJ1-1, with 7 bases matching TRBD1. Germline assignment: CDR1 LNHDA and CDR2 SQIVND (reference sequence). J was trimmed by 0 bases and V by 7 bases; bases with no gene match: 5. This CDR3 is 14 amino acids long.

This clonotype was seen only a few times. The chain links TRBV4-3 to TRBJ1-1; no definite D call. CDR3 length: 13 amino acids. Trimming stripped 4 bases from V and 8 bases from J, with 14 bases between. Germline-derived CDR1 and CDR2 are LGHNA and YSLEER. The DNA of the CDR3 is TGCGCCAGCAGCCTCGAACGGGGTCGGGAAGCTTTCTTT. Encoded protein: CASSLERGREAFF.

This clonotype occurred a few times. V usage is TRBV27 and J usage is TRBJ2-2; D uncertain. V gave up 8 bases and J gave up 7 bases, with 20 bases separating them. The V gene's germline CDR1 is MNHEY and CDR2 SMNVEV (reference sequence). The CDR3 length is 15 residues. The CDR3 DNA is TGTGCCAGCGGGTTGGACGTGCCCTACTACGGGGAGCTGTTTTTT. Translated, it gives CASGLDVPYYGELFF.

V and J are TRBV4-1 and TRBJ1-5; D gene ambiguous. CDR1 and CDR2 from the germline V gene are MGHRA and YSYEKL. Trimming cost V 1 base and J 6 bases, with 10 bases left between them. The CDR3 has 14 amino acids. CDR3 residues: CASSQVRTGQPQHF. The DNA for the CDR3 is TGCGCCAGCAGCCAAGTACGGACGGGTCAGCCCCAGCATTTT.

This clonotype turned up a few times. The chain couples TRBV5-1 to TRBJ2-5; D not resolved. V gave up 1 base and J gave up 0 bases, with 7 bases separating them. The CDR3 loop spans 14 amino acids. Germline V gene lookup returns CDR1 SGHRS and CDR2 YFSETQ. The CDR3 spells CASSLFLYQETQYF. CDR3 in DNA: TGCGCCAGCAGCTTGTTTCTGTACCAAGAGACCCAGTACTTC.

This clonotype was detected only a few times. The CDR3 sequence: CASSFGVTYEQYV. In nucleotides, the CDR3 is TGTGCCAGCAGCTTTGGGGTGACCTACGAGCAGTACGTC. The J gene is TRBJ2-7, the V gene TRBV5-5; no reliable D call. Germline V CDR1 and CDR2: SGHKS, YYEKEE (reference sequence). V was clipped by 2 bases and J by 2 bases, with 8 bases between them. The CDR3 sequence is 13 residues long.

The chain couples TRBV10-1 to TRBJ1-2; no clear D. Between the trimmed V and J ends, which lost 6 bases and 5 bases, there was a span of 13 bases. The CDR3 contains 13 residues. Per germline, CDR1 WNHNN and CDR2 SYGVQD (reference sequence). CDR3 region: CASRDVGKYGYTF. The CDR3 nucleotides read TGCGCCAGCAGGGACGTAGGGAAATATGGCTACACCTTC.

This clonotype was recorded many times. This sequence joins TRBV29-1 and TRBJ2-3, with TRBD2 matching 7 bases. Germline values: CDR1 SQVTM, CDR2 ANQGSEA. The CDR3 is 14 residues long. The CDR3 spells CRGDGGKYTDTQYF. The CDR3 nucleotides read TGCAGAGGCGACGGGGGGAAGTACACAGATACGCAGTATTTT.

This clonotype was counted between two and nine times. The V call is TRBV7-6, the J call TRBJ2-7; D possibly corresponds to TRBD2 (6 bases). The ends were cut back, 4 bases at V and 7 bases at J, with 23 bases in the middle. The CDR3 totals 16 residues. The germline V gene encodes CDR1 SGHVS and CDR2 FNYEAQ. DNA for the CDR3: TGTGCCAGCAGCTGGTCGGGGGTTCACAGTTCGCGAGAGCAGTACTTC. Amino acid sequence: CASSWSGVHSSREQYF.

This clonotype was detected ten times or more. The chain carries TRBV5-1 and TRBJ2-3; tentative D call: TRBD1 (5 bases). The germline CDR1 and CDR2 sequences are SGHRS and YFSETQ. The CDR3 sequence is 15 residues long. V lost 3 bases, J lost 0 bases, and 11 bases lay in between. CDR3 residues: CASSSTDTSTDTQYF. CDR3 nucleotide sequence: TGCGCCAGCAGCTCGACAGATACTAGCACAGATACGCAGTATTTT. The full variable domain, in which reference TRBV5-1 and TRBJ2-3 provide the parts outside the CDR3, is KAGVTQTPRYLIKTRGQQVTLSCSPISGHRSVSWYQQTPGQGLQFLFEYFSETQRNKGNFPGRFSGRQFSNSRSEMNVSTLELGDSALYLCASSSTDTSTDTQYFGPGTRLTVL.

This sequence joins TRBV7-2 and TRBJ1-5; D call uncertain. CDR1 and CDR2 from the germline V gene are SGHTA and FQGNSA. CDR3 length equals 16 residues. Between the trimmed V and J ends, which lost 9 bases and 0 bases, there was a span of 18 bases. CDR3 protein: CARKSPGWRSNQPQHF. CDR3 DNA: TGTGCCAGAAAGTCCCCGGGCTGGCGTAGCAATCAGCCCCAGCATTTT.

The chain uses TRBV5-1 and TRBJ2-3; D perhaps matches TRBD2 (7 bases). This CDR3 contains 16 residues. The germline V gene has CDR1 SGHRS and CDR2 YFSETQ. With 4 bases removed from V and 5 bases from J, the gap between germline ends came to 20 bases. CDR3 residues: CASSPVGRGPEDTQYF. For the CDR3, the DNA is TGCGCCAGCAGCCCCGTGGGGCGGGGGCCTGAAGATACGCAGTATTTT.

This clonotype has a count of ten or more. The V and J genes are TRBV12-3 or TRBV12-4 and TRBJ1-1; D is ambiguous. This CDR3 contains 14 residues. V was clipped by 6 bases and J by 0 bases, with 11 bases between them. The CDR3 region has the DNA TGTGCCAGCAGCTCAACAGCGATGAACACTGAAGCTTTCTTT. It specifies CASSSTAMNTEAFF.

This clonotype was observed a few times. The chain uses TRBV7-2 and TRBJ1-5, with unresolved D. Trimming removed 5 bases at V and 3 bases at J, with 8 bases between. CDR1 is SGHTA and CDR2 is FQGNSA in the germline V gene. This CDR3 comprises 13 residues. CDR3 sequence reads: CASSREVNQPQHF. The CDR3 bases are TGTGCCAGCAGCAGGGAGGTCAATCAGCCCCAGCATTTT.

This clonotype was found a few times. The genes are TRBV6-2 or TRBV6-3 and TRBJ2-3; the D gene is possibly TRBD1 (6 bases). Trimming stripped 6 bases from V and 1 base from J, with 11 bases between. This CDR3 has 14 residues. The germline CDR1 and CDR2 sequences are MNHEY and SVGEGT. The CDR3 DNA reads TGTGCCAGCAGCCACCACAGGGGCACAGATACGCAGTATTTT. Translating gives CASSHHRGTDTQYF.

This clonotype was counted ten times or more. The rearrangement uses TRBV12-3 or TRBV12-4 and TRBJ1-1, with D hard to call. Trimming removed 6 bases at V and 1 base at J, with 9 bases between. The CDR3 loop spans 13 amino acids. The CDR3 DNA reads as TGTGCCAGCAGCTTAAGACAGAACACTGAAGCTTTCTTT. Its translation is CASSLRQNTEAFF.

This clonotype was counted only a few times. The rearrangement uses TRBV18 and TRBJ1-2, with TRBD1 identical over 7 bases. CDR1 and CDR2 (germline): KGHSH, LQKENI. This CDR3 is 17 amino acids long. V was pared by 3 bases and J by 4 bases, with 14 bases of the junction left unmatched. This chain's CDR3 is CASSPTTGTEVPYGYTF. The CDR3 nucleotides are TGTGCCAGCTCACCGACTACCGGGACAGAAGTTCCCTATGGCTACACCTTC.

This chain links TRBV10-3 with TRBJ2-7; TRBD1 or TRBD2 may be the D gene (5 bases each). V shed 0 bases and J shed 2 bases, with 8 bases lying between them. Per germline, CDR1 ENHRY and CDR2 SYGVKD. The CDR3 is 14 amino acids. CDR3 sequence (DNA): TGTGCCATCAGTGAGTCGTGGGGGACCTACGAGCAGTACGTC. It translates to CAISESWGTYEQYV.